Following are 8 T cell receptor beta chains from one sample sequenced in a study of OX40 agonist ivuxolimab in advanced cancers. The protocol was immunoSEQ multiplex PCR, while the TCRdb copy is restricted to in-frame clones and leaves out a portion. The sample consists of roughly 80,000 clones, over 75% of them appearing once. Here the sequenced sample was CD4+ or CD8+ T cells sorted from blood, taken in a trial of the OX40 agonist ivuxolimab. The receptors stem from an adult with an advanced solid tumor such as melanoma, head and neck, liver or kidney cancer.

The chain uses TRBV6-4 and TRBJ2-2, with TRBD1 matching over 9 bases. The CDR3 runs to 14 residues. J gave up 6 bases and V 6 bases, and 5 bases lay outside the gene matches. Per the germline V gene, CDR1 is MRHNA and CDR2 is SNTAGT. Here the CDR3 reads CASSLRTGAGELFF. For the CDR3, the DNA is TGTGCCAGCAGCCTCAGGACAGGGGCCGGGGAGCTGTTTTTT.

The chain employs TRBV2 and TRBJ1-3; D not certain. The CDR3 sequence is 14 residues long. V dropped 2 bases and J dropped 4 bases, with 9 bases sitting between them. From germline, CDR1 is SNHLY and CDR2 FYNNEI. DNA for the CDR3: TGTGCCAGCAGTGAACAAGGGTTAGGAAACACCATATATTTT. The encoded protein is CASSEQGLGNTIYF.

The rearrangement uses TRBV7-9 and TRBJ2-7; possibly TRBD1 for D (6 bases). The CDR3 extends over 14 amino acids. CDR1 SEHNR and CDR2 FQNEAQ come from the germline V gene (reference sequence). Trimming removed 1 base from V and 2 bases from J, with 9 bases in between. CDR3 DNA sequence: TGTGCCAGCAGCTTAGACGGACAGACCTACGAGCAGTACTTC. It is translated as CASSLDGQTYEQYF.

The J gene is TRBJ2-7, the V gene TRBV30; a possible D gene is TRBD1 (5 bases). Germline V gene data show CDR1 as GTSNPN and CDR2 as SVGIG (reference sequence). This CDR3 contains 13 residues. V was pared by 2 bases and J by 6 bases, with 14 bases between. The CDR3 reads CAWSLARQGEQYF. The CDR3 DNA sequence: TGTGCCTGGAGTTTGGCCCGCCAGGGCGAGCAGTACTTC.

The rearrangement uses TRBV5-1 and TRBJ2-2; D is unresolved. Germline CDR1 is SGHRS and CDR2 is YFSETQ. The CDR3 consists of 15 residues. V was clipped by 0 bases and J by 0 bases, with 6 bases between them. CDR3 coding DNA: TGCGCCAGCAGCTTGGTGGGGTCGAACACCGGGGAGCTGTTTTTT. It specifies CASSLVGSNTGELFF.

The chain joins TRBV11-3 to TRBJ2-1, with TRBD1 matching over 10 bases. The germline gives CDR1 SGHNT, CDR2 YENEEA. V dropped 5 bases and J dropped 7; count of bases not matched to a gene: 8. This CDR3 has 15 residues. The CDR3 region has the DNA TGTGCCAGCAGCCGTGGACAGGGGGGTCGGAATGAGCAGTTCTTC. As protein: CASSRGQGGRNEQFF.

The gene calls are TRBV27 and TRBJ2-3; possible D gene TRBD1, 6 bases. The CDR3 length is 14 residues. Germline CDR1 and CDR2: MNHEY and SMNVEV (reference sequence). Trimming stripped 0 bases from V and 7 bases from J, with 11 bases between. The CDR3 region has the DNA TGTGCCAGCAGTTTATCGAGACAGGTGCATACGCAGTATTTT. It specifies CASSLSRQVHTQYF.

The rearrangement joins TRBV5-4 to TRBJ2-5; weak D call: TRBD1 (5 bases). Germline values: CDR1 SGHNT, CDR2 YYREEE (reference sequence). The germline V and J ends were trimmed by 0 bases and 4 bases, with 13 bases remaining between them. This CDR3 has 15 residues. CDR3 nucleotide sequence: TGTGCCAGCAGCTTGGCCGTTGGGGCTAGAGAGACCCAGTACTTC. It codes for CASSLAVGARETQYF. Filled out from reference TRBV5-4 and TRBJ2-5, the complete variable domain reads ETGVTQSPTHLIKTRGQQVTLRCSSQSGHNTVSWYQQALGQGPQFIFQYYREEENGRGNFPPRFSGLQFPNYSSELNVNALELDDSALYLCASSLAVGARETQYFGPGTRLLVL.